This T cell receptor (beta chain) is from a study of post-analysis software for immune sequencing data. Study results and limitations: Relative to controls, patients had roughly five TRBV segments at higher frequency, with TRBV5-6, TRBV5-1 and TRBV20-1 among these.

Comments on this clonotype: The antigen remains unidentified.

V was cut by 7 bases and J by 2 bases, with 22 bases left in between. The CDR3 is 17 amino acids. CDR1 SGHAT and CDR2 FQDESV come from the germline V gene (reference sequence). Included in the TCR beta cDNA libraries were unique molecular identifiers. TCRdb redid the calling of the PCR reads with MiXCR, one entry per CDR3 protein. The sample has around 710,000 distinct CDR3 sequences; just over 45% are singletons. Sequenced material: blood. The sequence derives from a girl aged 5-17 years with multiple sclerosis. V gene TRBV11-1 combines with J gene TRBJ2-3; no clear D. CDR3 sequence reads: CASTSVVARRITDTQYF. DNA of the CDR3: TGTGCCAGCACCTCCGTGGTTGCGCGACGTATCACAGATACGCAGTATTTT.